One and the same sample provided the 13 T cell receptor beta chains below, sequenced in a study of T-cell reconstitution after alpha-beta-depleted transplantation in children. For TCRbeta, the library was prepared with unique molecular identifiers. TCRdb reprocessed the PCR reads via MiXCR and lists one record per CDR3 protein. Of some 390,000 distinct CDR3 sequences in the sample, approximately 20% were seen once. Sequenced material: PBMCs from the stem cell graft donor, taken from the stem cell graft. The receptor set was obtained from a human donor who donated a stem cell graft to a child with acute myeloid leukemia.

This clonotype was detected only a few times. The chain combines TRBV4-1 with TRBJ2-5; 13 bases map to TRBD2. Germline values: CDR1 MGHRA, CDR2 YSYEKL. This CDR3 region has 16 residues. V was clipped by 5 bases and J by 5 bases; unmatched bases: 8. CDR3: CASSWGLAGRVETQYF. The DNA for the CDR3 is TGCGCCAGCAGCTGGGGACTAGCGGGGCGGGTGGAGACCCAGTACTTC.

The chain's CDR3 is CASNGGPVSYNEQFF. The CDR3 bases are TGTGCCAGCAATGGAGGGCCTGTCTCCTACAATGAGCAGTTCTTC. V usage is TRBV28 and J usage is TRBJ2-1, with D maybe TRBD2 (6 bases). V gave up 7 bases and J gave up 0 bases, with 13 bases separating them. Germline assignment: CDR1 MDHEN and CDR2 SYDVKM. This CDR3 spans 15 amino acids. Drawing the rest from reference TRBV28 and TRBJ2-1, the complete variable domain is DVKVTQSSRYLVKRTGEKVFLECVQDMDHENMFWYRQDPGLGLRLIYFSYDVKMKEKGDIPEGYSVSREKKERFSLILESASTNQTSMYLCASNGGPVSYNEQFFGPGTRLTVL.

The table lists this clonotype with a few counts. This chain links TRBV28 with TRBJ2-3; D unresolved. CDR3 length equals 13 residues. V was cut by 7 bases and J by 2 bases, with 10 bases left in between. Germline lookup yields CDR1 MDHEN and CDR2 SYDVKM. CDR3 sequence: CASKNIPTDTQYF. CDR3 nucleotide sequence: TGTGCCAGCAAGAACATTCCCACAGATACGCAGTATTTT.

This clonotype has a count of ten or more. The chain uses TRBV20-1 and TRBJ2-1, with 7 bases matching TRBD2. The junction had 14 bases not matched to a gene; V was cut back by 3 bases and J by 6 bases. Germline V lookup: CDR1 DFQATT, CDR2 SNEGSKA (reference sequence). The CDR3 has 16 residues. Here the CDR3 reads CSASLASGLGGNEQFF. In DNA, the CDR3 is TGCAGTGCTAGTCTGGCTAGCGGCCTCGGTGGCAATGAGCAGTTCTTC.

This clonotype was seen at least ten times. The rearrangement links TRBV29-1 to TRBJ2-2, with TRBD1 matching over 7 bases. Looked up from germline, CDR1 is SQVTM and CDR2 is ANQGSEA. V gave up 4 bases and J gave up 8 bases; unmatched junction bases: 10. The CDR3 contains 14 residues. CDR3 nucleotide sequence: TGCAGCGTTGTTGACAGGGACACACCGGGGGAGCTGTTTTTT. This sequence encodes CSVVDRDTPGELFF.

This clonotype has only a few counts. The J gene is TRBJ2-1, the V gene TRBV10-3, with D perhaps assigned TRBD1 or TRBD2 (5 bases each). The CDR3 is 13 amino acids. Germline V gene sequence: CDR1 ENHRY, CDR2 SYGVKD. Trimming removed 10 bases at V and 6 bases at J, with 16 bases between. The CDR3 is CATSNKGSNEQFF. CDR3 nucleotides: TGTGCCACGTCTAACAAGGGGAGCAATGAGCAGTTCTTC.

The CDR3 here is CASSLNLVGVPNEQFF. CDR3 DNA sequence: TGTGCCAGCAGCTTAAATCTTGTGGGAGTGCCCAATGAGCAGTTCTTC. The chain employs TRBV11-2 and TRBJ2-1, with TRBD2 as a possible D gene (5 bases). This CDR3 has 16 amino acids. Trimming removed 2 bases at V and 6 bases at J, with 17 bases between. In germline, CDR1 is SGHAT, CDR2 FQNNGV.

The V call is TRBV12-3 or TRBV12-4, the J call TRBJ1-5; D remains ambiguous. The CDR3 sequence is 14 residues long. Trimming cost V 7 bases and J 3 bases, with 13 bases left between them. The CDR3 DNA reads TGTGCCAGCACATCAAGAGCGGTCAATCAGCCCCAGCATTTT. Its protein product is CASTSRAVNQPQHF.

V gene TRBV28 combines with J gene TRBJ1-2, with D perhaps matching TRBD1 (5 bases). Trimming took off 3 bases at V and 2 bases at J, with 13 bases between the two ends. The length of the CDR3 is 15 residues. Germline assignment: CDR1 MDHEN and CDR2 SYDVKM. CDR3 region: CASSLGLGLNYGYTF. As DNA, the CDR3 is TGTGCCAGCAGTTTGGGGCTGGGCCTAAACTATGGCTACACCTTC.

The rearrangement links TRBV5-1 to TRBJ2-2; 13 bases line up with TRBD2. The CDR3 has 15 amino acids. Germline V lookup: CDR1 SGHRS, CDR2 YFSETQ. Losses at the gene ends were 4 bases for V and 6 bases for J; bases not matched to a gene: 3. CDR3 loop: CASSPGLAGPGELFF. The CDR3 bases are TGCGCCAGCAGCCCGGGACTAGCGGGACCCGGGGAGCTGTTTTTT.

The chain employs TRBV28 and TRBJ2-1; TRBD1 aligns across 7 bases. Germline V CDR1 and CDR2: MDHEN, SYDVKM. V gave up 5 bases and J gave up 12 bases; unmatched junction bases: 10. The CDR3 sequence is 13 residues long. CDR3 DNA: TGTGCCAGCAGTCCGACAGGGAACTTAGGGCAGTTCTTC. Residues: CASSPTGNLGQFF.

Many counts were recorded for this clonotype. The chain uses TRBV20-1 and TRBJ2-1; the D is unclear. Trimming shortened V by 5 bases and J by 8 bases, and 10 bases separated the two germline ends. CDR3 length: 11 amino acids. Germline CDR1 DFQATT, CDR2 SNEGSKA (reference sequence). CDR3: CSASPHDEQFF. DNA for the CDR3: TGCAGTGCTTCCCCTCACGATGAGCAGTTCTTC.

The rearrangement joins TRBV20-1 to TRBJ2-4; no definite D call. The CDR3 covers 13 residues. The germline CDR1 and CDR2 sequences are DFQATT and SNEGSKA (reference sequence). Trimming removed 3 bases from V and 9 bases from J, with 15 bases in between. DNA for the CDR3: TGCAGTGCTAGGGGCGGCCGGTACGGCATTCAGTACTTC. This gives the protein CSARGGRYGIQYF.